This T cell receptor (beta chain) was captured by sequencing in a study of regulatory T cells in long-lasting Graves disease. Arm-PCR of CDR3 regions with iRepertoire HTBI primers generated TCR beta libraries. TCRdb used MiXCR to reprocess the multiplex PCR reads, holding one entry per CDR3 protein. The sample lists 200,000 to 250,000 distinct CDR3 sequences, roughly 19% occurring once. Time point described: newly diagnosed GD, antithyroid drugs for less than 3 months. RNA from PBMCs was the source of the TCR library. The length of the CDR3 is 14 residues. Trimming removed 6 bases at V and 4 bases at J, with 13 bases between. These data were likewise used in another study, on T cells in Graves' hyperthyroidism and ophthalmopathy. That work states: Lactation, pregnancy, other autoimmune disease or uncontrolled infection led to exclusion of patients.

V usage is TRBV12-3 or TRBV12-4 and J usage is TRBJ1-5; possible D gene TRBD1, 6 bases. The receptor was isolated from a woman in her twenties or thirties with Graves disease. The input for sequencing was peripheral blood mononuclear cells (PBMCs), taken at new diagnosis, from a patient treated with antithyroid drugs. The CDR3 spells CASSSLGANQPQHF. DNA of the CDR3: TGTGCCAGCAGCTCTCTGGGGGCGAATCAGCCCCAGCATTTT.